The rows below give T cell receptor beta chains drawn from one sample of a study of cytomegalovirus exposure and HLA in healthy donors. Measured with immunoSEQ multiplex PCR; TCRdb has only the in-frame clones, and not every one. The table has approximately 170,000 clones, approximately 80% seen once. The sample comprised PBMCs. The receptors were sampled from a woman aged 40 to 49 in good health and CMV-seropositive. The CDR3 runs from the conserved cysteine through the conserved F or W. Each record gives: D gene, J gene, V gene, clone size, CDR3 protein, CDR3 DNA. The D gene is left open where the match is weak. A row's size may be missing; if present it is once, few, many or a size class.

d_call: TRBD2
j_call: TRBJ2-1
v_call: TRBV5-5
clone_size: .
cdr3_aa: CASSLSGLAGLEQFF
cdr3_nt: TGTGCCAGCAGCTTGTCGGGTCTAGCGGGGCTTGAGCAGTTCTTC

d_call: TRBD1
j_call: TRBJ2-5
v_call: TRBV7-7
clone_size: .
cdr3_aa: CASSLGTGTTQETQYF
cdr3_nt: TGTGCCAGCAGCCTCGGGACAGGGACTACACAAGAGACCCAGTACTTC

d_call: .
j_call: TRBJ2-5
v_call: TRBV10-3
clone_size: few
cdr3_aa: CAISESMKGQGVETQYF
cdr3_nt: TGTGCCATCAGTGAGTCGATGAAGGGACAAGGCGTGGAGACCCAGTACTTC

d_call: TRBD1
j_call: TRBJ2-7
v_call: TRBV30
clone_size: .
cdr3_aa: CAWSLDRGLYEQYF
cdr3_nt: TGTGCCTGGAGCCTGGACAGGGGGCTGTACGAGCAGTACTTC

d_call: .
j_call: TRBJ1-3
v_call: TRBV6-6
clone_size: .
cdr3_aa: CASSTDRSSGNTIYF
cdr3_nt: TGTGCCAGCAGTACCGACAGAAGCTCTGGAAACACCATATATTTT

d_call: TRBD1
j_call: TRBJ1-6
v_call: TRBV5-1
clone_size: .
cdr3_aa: CASRGQDNSPLHF
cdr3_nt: TGCGCCAGCCGTGGACAGGATAATTCACCCCTCCACTTT

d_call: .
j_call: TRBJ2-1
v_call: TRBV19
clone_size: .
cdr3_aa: CASTRDRLGNEQFF
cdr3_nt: TGTGCCAGTACTCGAGACAGGCTCGGCAATGAGCAGTTCTTC

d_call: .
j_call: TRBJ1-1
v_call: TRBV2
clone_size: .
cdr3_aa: CASSDLGSFSEAFF
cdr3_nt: TGTGCCAGCAGTGATTTGGGCTCGTTCAGTGAAGCTTTCTTT

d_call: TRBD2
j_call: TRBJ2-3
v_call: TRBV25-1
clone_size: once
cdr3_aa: CASSVGSSGRSTDTQYF
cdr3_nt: TGTGCCAGCAGTGTGGGGTCTAGCGGGAGAAGCACAGATACGCAGTATTTT

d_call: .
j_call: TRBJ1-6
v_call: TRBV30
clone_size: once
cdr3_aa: CAWQQGSYNSPLHF
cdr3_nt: TGTGCCTGGCAACAGGGTTCCTATAATTCACCCCTCCACTTT